These T cell receptor beta chains were read from a single sample in a study of cytomegalovirus exposure and HLA in healthy donors. The assay was immunoSEQ multiplex PCR, and TCRdb's table has in-frame clones only and misses some. Of over 100,000 clones detected, 66% appear once; the ten largest clones hold approximately 1.5%. Material: PBMCs. These receptor sequences come from a man aged 18 to 29 in good health and CMV-seronegative. Both conserved end residues are part of each CDR3. Expanded clones get a size class; other rows say once, few or many, or leave the size out.

j_call: TRBJ2-3
clone_size: NA
v_call: TRBV18
cdr3_aa: CASSPTGAALDTQYF

j_call: TRBJ2-3
clone_size: NA
v_call: TRBV2
cdr3_aa: CASIFGTGTDTQYF

j_call: TRBJ2-7
clone_size: NA
v_call: TRBV5-1
cdr3_aa: CASSLGAGVSYEQYF

j_call: TRBJ1-1
clone_size: NA
v_call: TRBV21-1
cdr3_aa: CASSPEAIRWEAFF

j_call: TRBJ2-3
clone_size: few
v_call: TRBV9
cdr3_aa: CASTKTERQGRTDTQYF

j_call: TRBJ2-5
clone_size: NA
v_call: TRBV19
cdr3_aa: CASQPPKKETQYF

j_call: TRBJ2-1
clone_size: few
v_call: TRBV5-1
cdr3_aa: CASSLGPSGRYNEQFF

j_call: TRBJ1-1
clone_size: NA
v_call: TRBV30
cdr3_aa: CAWRQGGHTEAFF

j_call: TRBJ1-2
clone_size: NA
v_call: TRBV7-9
cdr3_aa: CASSPHRVEFYGYPF

j_call: TRBJ2-5
clone_size: NA
v_call: TRBV14
cdr3_aa: CASSQVRGAQETQYF

j_call: TRBJ1-6
clone_size: once
v_call: TRBV27
cdr3_aa: CASSGGRDSPLHF

j_call: TRBJ1-5
clone_size: NA
v_call: TRBV30
cdr3_aa: CAWSVQGDQPQHF

j_call: TRBJ1-2
clone_size: NA
v_call: TRBV7-2
cdr3_aa: CASSLGGREWTGYTF

j_call: TRBJ2-3
clone_size: NA
v_call: TRBV29-1
cdr3_aa: CSVRGQSSTDTQYF

j_call: TRBJ1-1
clone_size: NA
v_call: TRBV7-2
cdr3_aa: CASSMSDGGTEAFF

j_call: TRBJ2-7
clone_size: NA
v_call: TRBV6-1
cdr3_aa: CASGAGGSYEQYF

j_call: TRBJ2-1
clone_size: NA
v_call: TRBV5-1
cdr3_aa: CASGGQGQFNEQFF

j_call: NA
clone_size: NA
v_call: TRBV5-1
cdr3_aa: CASSLEAGVYEQYF

j_call: TRBJ1-1
clone_size: NA
v_call: TRBV11-2
cdr3_aa: CASSLFEGTEAFF

j_call: TRBJ2-7
clone_size: few
v_call: TRBV5-4
cdr3_aa: CASSLGGEQYF

j_call: TRBJ1-5
clone_size: few
v_call: TRBV18
cdr3_aa: CASSLRTGGDQPQHF

j_call: NA
clone_size: NA
v_call: TRBV2
cdr3_aa: CASGRGGSSYEQYF

j_call: TRBJ1-1
clone_size: NA
v_call: TRBV19
cdr3_aa: CASSIQGLPEAFF

j_call: TRBJ1-3
clone_size: NA
v_call: TRBV7-9
cdr3_aa: CASSLAAPRSSGNTIYF

j_call: TRBJ2-1
clone_size: NA
v_call: TRBV7-8
cdr3_aa: CASSPYGGVNEQFF

j_call: TRBJ1-5
clone_size: few
v_call: TRBV5-6
cdr3_aa: CASSYSNQPQHF

j_call: TRBJ2-5
clone_size: NA
v_call: TRBV12-5
cdr3_aa: CASGLGTGGKETQYF

j_call: TRBJ2-3
clone_size: NA
v_call: TRBV27
cdr3_aa: CAIRGQGATDTQYF

j_call: TRBJ2-1
clone_size: NA
v_call: TRBV15
cdr3_aa: CATSRRGLDEQFF

j_call: TRBJ1-2
clone_size: once
v_call: TRBV28
cdr3_aa: CASSVNPGYGYTF

j_call: TRBJ2-3
clone_size: NA
v_call: TRBV10-1
cdr3_aa: CASSEGLTDTQYF

j_call: TRBJ1-1
clone_size: NA
v_call: TRBV29-1
cdr3_aa: CSVAYRNTEAFF

j_call: TRBJ2-5
clone_size: few
v_call: TRBV28
cdr3_aa: CASSLGGAGGQETQYF

j_call: TRBJ2-7
clone_size: NA
v_call: TRBV5-5
cdr3_aa: CASSLEGYEQYF

j_call: TRBJ1-6
clone_size: few
v_call: TRBV7-9
cdr3_aa: CASSRPGQGNSPLHF

j_call: TRBJ2-1
clone_size: NA
v_call: TRBV7-9
cdr3_aa: CASSLPLAGVGYNEQFF

j_call: TRBJ1-1
clone_size: NA
v_call: TRBV2
cdr3_aa: CASGGEAFF

j_call: TRBJ2-7
clone_size: NA
v_call: TRBV5-4
cdr3_aa: CASTIAGGCEQYF

j_call: TRBJ2-5
clone_size: few
v_call: TRBV9
cdr3_aa: CASSVVLAGQETQYF

j_call: TRBJ1-4
clone_size: NA
v_call: TRBV30
cdr3_aa: CAWRKTRAPNEKLFF

j_call: TRBJ1-5
clone_size: NA
v_call: TRBV25-1
cdr3_aa: CASSESGLNQPQHF

j_call: TRBJ2-2
clone_size: NA
v_call: TRBV27
cdr3_aa: CALPLSGVNTGELFF

j_call: TRBJ2-3
clone_size: NA
v_call: TRBV29-1
cdr3_aa: CSVTSGGAVDTQYF

j_call: TRBJ1-1
clone_size: NA
v_call: TRBV29-1
cdr3_aa: CSATRQGWNTEAFF

j_call: TRBJ1-4
clone_size: NA
v_call: TRBV15
cdr3_aa: CATSDRVAEKLFF

j_call: TRBJ1-1
clone_size: NA
v_call: TRBV13
cdr3_aa: CASSKVRGYYTEAFF

j_call: TRBJ1-2
clone_size: NA
v_call: TRBV19
cdr3_aa: CASGGYPF

j_call: TRBJ2-1
clone_size: NA
v_call: TRBV4-3
cdr3_aa: CASSRNVEERVVGNEQFF

j_call: TRBJ2-7
clone_size: NA
v_call: TRBV28
cdr3_aa: CASSLSFEAGKVSYEQYF

j_call: TRBJ2-1
clone_size: NA
v_call: TRBV28
cdr3_aa: CASSFLPGSGGLGVPNEQFF

j_call: TRBJ2-1
clone_size: NA
v_call: TRBV4-2
cdr3_aa: CASSQEGREYGEQFF

j_call: TRBJ2-2
clone_size: NA
v_call: TRBV30
cdr3_aa: CAWTRYRGAGELFF

j_call: TRBJ1-6
clone_size: NA
v_call: TRBV12-2
cdr3_aa: CASRQQPQGRHNSPLHF

j_call: TRBJ1-5
clone_size: NA
v_call: TRBV11-2
cdr3_aa: CASSARGDQPQHF

j_call: TRBJ1-3
clone_size: NA
v_call: TRBV5-6
cdr3_aa: CASSLADRPVGNTIYF

j_call: TRBJ2-2
clone_size: NA
v_call: TRBV7-6
cdr3_aa: CASSLIGSGSTGELFF

j_call: TRBJ1-5
clone_size: NA
v_call: TRBV6-1
cdr3_aa: CASRENRGPGTPQPQHF

j_call: TRBJ2-1
clone_size: NA
v_call: TRBV5-6
cdr3_aa: CASRGTGTGTNEQFF

j_call: TRBJ2-3
clone_size: NA
v_call: TRBV2
cdr3_aa: CACSSGGSTDTQYF

j_call: TRBJ2-7
clone_size: NA
v_call: TRBV6-6
cdr3_aa: CASTGGQVSWYEQYF